One and the same sample provided the 16 T cell receptor beta chains below, sequenced in a study of cytomegalovirus exposure and HLA in healthy donors. A multiplex PCR was run with 60 Vbeta primers and 13 Jbeta primers. Sequencing was performed with immunoSEQ multiplex PCR; in TCRdb, only in-frame clones are kept and a portion is missing. The table includes around 93,000 clones, roughly four fifths detected once. Sequenced sample: PBMCs. Source of these receptors: a man aged 50 to 59 in good health and CMV-seronegative.

J is TRBJ2-2 and V is TRBV7-8; no reliable D call. Germline V lookup: CDR1 SGHVS, CDR2 FQNEAQ. This CDR3 region has 15 residues. The V end was cut by 1 base, the J end by 1 base, with 7 bases between. The CDR3 reads CASSLEPGNTGELFF. As DNA, the CDR3 is TGTGCCAGCAGCTTAGAGCCCGGGAACACCGGGGAGCTGTTTTTT.

This chain links TRBV5-4 with TRBJ2-2; 7 positions agree with TRBD2. Losses at the gene ends were 2 bases for V and 5 bases for J; bases not matched to a gene: 9. Per germline, CDR1 SGHNT and CDR2 YYREEE (reference sequence). The CDR3 contains 16 residues. The CDR3 reads CASSFPGASGTGELFF. DNA for the CDR3: TGTGCCAGCAGCTTTCCTGGGGCTAGCGGTACCGGGGAGCTGTTTTTT.

The rearrangement uses TRBV11-2 and TRBJ2-1; 12 bases are a match to TRBD2. From germline, CDR1 is SGHAT and CDR2 FQNNGV. The CDR3 has 19 residues. The V segment lost 2 bases and the J segment 0 bases; nucleotides outside the gene matches: 8. CDR3 in amino acids: CASSLILAGGSNSYNEQFF. For the CDR3, the DNA is TGTGCCAGCAGCTTAATACTAGCGGGAGGTTCTAACTCCTACAATGAGCAGTTCTTC.

The chain is built from TRBV7-9 and TRBJ2-1, with 11 bases aligning to TRBD2. The germline gives CDR1 SEHNR, CDR2 FQNEAQ (reference sequence). J lost 1 base, V lost 2 bases, and 4 bases had no gene match. The CDR3 spans 17 residues. The CDR3 reads CASSLRPSGGSYNEQFF. CDR3 nucleotides: TGTGCCAGCAGCTTAAGGCCTAGCGGGGGGTCCTACAATGAGCAGTTCTTC.

The V call is TRBV5-1, the J call TRBJ2-3, with 10 bases that match TRBD2. Per the germline V gene, CDR1 is SGHRS and CDR2 is YFSETQ. V lost 4 bases, J lost 0 bases, and 2 bases stayed unmatched. CDR3 size: 15 residues. The CDR3 loop reads CASSRTSGSTDTQYF. The CDR3 region has the DNA TGCGCCAGCAGCCGGACTAGCGGAAGCACAGATACGCAGTATTTT.

The rearrangement uses TRBV7-2 and TRBJ2-2; D unresolved. The V and J ends lost 5 bases and 6 bases respectively, with 10 bases between them. Germline-derived CDR1 and CDR2 are SGHTA and FQGNSA. The CDR3 length is 13 residues. The CDR3 protein is CASSPLDPGELFF. CDR3 sequence (DNA): TGTGCCAGCAGCCCCCTAGACCCCGGGGAGCTGTTTTTT.

This clone occurred once. This chain connects TRBV28 to TRBJ1-1, with 8 bases aligning to TRBD1. The CDR3 runs to 13 residues. Germline trimming cut 4 bases from V and 4 bases from J; bases unmatched to any gene: 2. CDR1 and CDR2 (germline): MDHEN, SYDVKM. The CDR3 nucleotides read TGTGCCAGCAGTTCAGGGGGCCCCACTGAAGCTTTCTTT. Translating it yields CASSSGGPTEAFF.

Here the CDR3 reads CASSNQGSRAGYEQYF. The CDR3 DNA follows: TGCGCCAGCAGCAACCAGGGGTCCAGGGCCGGCTACGAGCAGTACTTC. The chain couples TRBV5-1 to TRBJ2-7, with D tentatively TRBD1 (6 bases). This CDR3 has 16 residues. The V and J ends lost 4 bases and 3 bases respectively, with 20 bases between them. Germline loops: CDR1 SGHRS, CDR2 YFSETQ.

The rearrangement joins TRBV19 to TRBJ2-1; TRBD2 aligns across 12 bases. The CDR3 runs 17 residues. The germline CDR1 and CDR2 sequences are LNHDA and SQIVND (reference sequence). V shed 6 bases and J 8 bases; nucleotides not matched to a gene: 14. The DNA for the CDR3 is TGTGCCAGTAGCGACCGGGCTAGCGGGAGGGCCAGCCATGAGCAGTTCTTC. Amino acids: CASSDRASGRASHEQFF.

This clone was seen more than once but under ten times. V gene TRBV21-1 combines with J gene TRBJ2-7; the D call in the table, TRBD2, was not verified against the DNA. TRBV21-1 counts as a pseudogene. The CDR3 totals 13 residues. CDR3 amino acids: CDTTRGGRGEQYF. CDR3 nucleotide sequence: TGTGACACGACGAGGGGCGGGAGGGGAGAGCAGTACTTC.

V is TRBV6-6 and J is TRBJ1-2, with 9 bases matching TRBD1. The V segment lost 4 bases and the J segment 4 bases; nucleotides outside the gene matches: 7. This CDR3 has 15 residues. CDR1 MNHNY and CDR2 SVGAGI come from the germline V gene (reference sequence). The CDR3 region has the DNA TGTGCCAGCAGTTTAACAGGGGGCACGGGCTATGGCTACACCTTC. As protein: CASSLTGGTGYGYTF.

The chain combines TRBV15 with TRBJ1-5, with unresolved D. CDR3 length: 15 residues. Trimming took off 3 bases at V and 1 base at J, with 10 bases between the two ends. The germline gives CDR1 LNHNV, CDR2 YYDKDF (reference sequence). The DNA of the CDR3 is TGTGCCACCAGCAGGGACGGAGGGAGCAATCAGCCCCAGCATTTT. Its protein product is CATSRDGGSNQPQHF.

This chain joins TRBV6-6 and TRBJ2-5, with 11 nucleotides matching TRBD1. The ends lost 6 bases at V and 3 bases at J; junction bases unmatched: 9. CDR1 is MNHNY, CDR2 SVGAGI, per germline (reference sequence). CDR3 length: 16 amino acids. The CDR3 DNA reads TGTGCCAGCAGGAGGGACAGGGGGGTGTCAAAAGAGACCCAGTACTTC. Its protein product is CASRRDRGVSKETQYF.

Worth noting for this clone: Other DNA sequences of this sample code for an identical CDR3. The chain links TRBV19 to TRBJ2-3; 11 nucleotides align to TRBD2. Trimming cost V 3 bases and J 2 bases; bases outside gene matches: 7. The CDR3 runs 17 residues. Per germline, CDR1 LNHDA and CDR2 SQIVND (reference sequence). The CDR3 nucleotides read TGTGCCAGTAGTATTTCCGGGACTAGCGGACTCACAGATACGCAGTATTTT. Amino acids: CASSISGTSGLTDTQYF.

CDR3 in amino acids: CASSMKGAFTLRYDSNQPQHF. CDR3 in DNA: TGTGCCAGTAGTATGAAAGGGGCGTTCACCCTAAGATACGATAGCAATCAGCCCCAGCATTTT. The chain uses TRBV19 and TRBJ1-5; D is perhaps TRBD1 (5 bases). Germline CDR1 reads LNHDA; CDR2 reads SQIVND (reference sequence). The CDR3 loop spans 21 amino acids. Trimming shortened V by 3 bases and J by 0 bases, and 27 bases separated the two germline ends.

The chain uses TRBV7-2 and TRBJ2-2; 9 bases agree with TRBD1. Looked up from germline, CDR1 is SGHTA and CDR2 is FQGNSA. V lost 5 bases to trimming and J lost 5 bases; unmatched junction nucleotides: 12. CDR3 length: 17 residues. CDR3 nucleotide sequence: TGTGCCAGCAGCCAGAGGAGGGGACAGGGTAAAACCGGGGAGCTGTTTTTT. This sequence encodes CASSQRRGQGKTGELFF.